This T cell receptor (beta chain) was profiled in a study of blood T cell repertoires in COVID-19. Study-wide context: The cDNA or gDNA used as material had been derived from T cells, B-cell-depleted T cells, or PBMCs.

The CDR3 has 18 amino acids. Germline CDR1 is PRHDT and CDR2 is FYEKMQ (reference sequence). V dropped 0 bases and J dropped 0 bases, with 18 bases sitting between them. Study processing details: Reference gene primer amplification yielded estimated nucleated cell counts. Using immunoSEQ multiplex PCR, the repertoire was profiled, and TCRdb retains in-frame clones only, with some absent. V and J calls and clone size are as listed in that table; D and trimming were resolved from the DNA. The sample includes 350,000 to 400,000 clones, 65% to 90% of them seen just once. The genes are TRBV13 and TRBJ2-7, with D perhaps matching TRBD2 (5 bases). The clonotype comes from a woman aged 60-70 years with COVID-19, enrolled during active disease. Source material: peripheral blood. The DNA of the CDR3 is TGTGCCAGCAGCTTAGGCCTCGGAGGCCCATCCCGCTCCTACGAGCAGTACTTC. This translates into CASSLGLGGPSRSYEQYF. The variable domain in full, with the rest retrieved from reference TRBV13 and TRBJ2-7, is AAGVIQSPRHLIKEKRETATLKCYPIPRHDTVYWYQQGPGQDPQFLISFYEKMQSDKGSIPDRFSAQQFSDYHSELNMSSLELGDSALYFCASSLGLGGPSRSYEQYFGPGTRLTVT.